A selection of T cell receptor beta chains follows, all from one sample in a study of cytomegalovirus exposure and HLA in healthy donors. Assay: immunoSEQ multiplex PCR; the TCRdb copy retains only in-frame clones and omits some. The table lists 200,000 or so clones, approximately 88% of them singletons. Sequences were obtained from PBMCs. These receptors were collected from a man aged 18 to 30 in good health and CMV-seropositive. The CDR3 runs from the conserved cysteine through the conserved F or W. The order of the fields is clone size, D gene, V gene, J gene, CDR3 DNA, CDR3 protein. The D gene is left open where the match is weak. Size is omitted from some rows. Given values are once, few, many or a class for expanded clones.

>NA|NA|TRBV30|TRBJ1-1
TGTGCCTGGATGGTTAGGGGGACGAACACTGAAGCTTTCTTT
CAWMVRGTNTEAFF
>NA|NA|TRBV27|TRBJ2-7
TGTGCCAGCAGTTTTGGAGACGCCACCTACGAGCAGTACTTC
CASSFGDATYEQYF
>NA|TRBD1|TRBV29-1|TRBJ2-3
TGCAGCGTTTCCGGTTTGGGGACAGCTTCCACAGATACGCAGTATTTT
CSVSGLGTASTDTQYF
>NA|TRBD2|TRBV29-1|TRBJ2-2
TGCAGCGTTGGGAGCGGGGGCAACACCGGGGAGCTGTTTTTT
CSVGSGGNTGELFF
>NA|NA|TRBV30|TRBJ1-2
TGTGCCTGGGGCGTGGGGGCTCGAGGCTACACCTTC
CAWGVGARGYTF
>NA|TRBD1|TRBV30|TRBJ1-2
TGTGCCTGGAGTGTCCTGGACAGGGACCCCTATGGCTACACCTTC
CAWSVLDRDPYGYTF
>many|NA|TRBV2|TRBJ2-6
TGTGCCAGTCGAGCGGAGTCCGGGGCCAACGTCCTGACTTTC
CASRAESGANVLTF
>NA|NA|TRBV6-1|TRBJ2-5
TGTGCCAGCAGTGATCCTAGGCAGGGAGAGACCCAGTACTTC
CASSDPRQGETQYF
>NA|NA|TRBV28|TRBJ1-2
TGTGCCAGCAGTTTCCAGGTGCTTGCCTATGGCTACACCTTC
CASSFQVLAYGYTF
>NA|NA|TRBV28|TRBJ1-2
TGTGCCAGCAGTAAAGCGGGCGGGGGGCTAGTAGGCTACACCTTC
CASSKAGGGLVGYTF
>NA|NA|TRBV5-1|TRBJ2-2
TGCGCCAGCACTTTGAGGGCCGGGGAGCTGTTTTTT
CASTLRAGELFF
>NA|NA|TRBV14|TRBJ2-7
TGTGCCAGCAGTCCCACGGGGGGCCTGGACTACGAGCAGTACTTC
CASSPTGGLDYEQYF
>NA|NA|TRBV14|TRBJ2-7
TGTGCCAGCAGCCAAGATAGGAGGGGGCCCCATGGATTCTACGAGCAGTACTTC
CASSQDRRGPHGFYEQYF
>NA|NA|TRBV7-3|TRBJ2-4
TGTGCCAGCAGCCCAGGGGCGGGCGGACAGTACTTC
CASSPGAGGQYF
>once|TRBD2|TRBV9|TRBJ2-1
TGTGCCAGCAGCGTTCAAACCAGGACTAGATCGACCTACAATGAGCAGTTCTTC
CASSVQTRTRSTYNEQFF
>NA|TRBD1|TRBV28|TRBJ2-7
TGTGCCAGCAGTCCGGGGACAGGGAACTACGAGCAGTACTTC
CASSPGTGNYEQYF
>NA|NA|TRBV19|TRBJ2-2
TGTGCCAGTAGTAGGGTGCCAGGGAACACCGGGGAGCTGTTTTTT
CASSRVPGNTGELFF
>NA|NA|TRBV21-1|TRBJ1-3
TGTGCCACCTGGACAGTTCCCTCTGGAAACACCATATATTTT
CATWTVPSGNTIYF
>NA|TRBD2|TRBV28|TRBJ2-5
TGTGCCAGCAGTTTACCTAGCGGGAGCGCTGAGACCCAGTACTTC
CASSLPSGSAETQYF
>NA|NA|TRBV4-3|TRBJ2-7
TGCGCCAGCAGCCAAGATCCGGGGATCGGCGAGCAGTACTTC
CASSQDPGIGEQYF
>once|NA|TRBV12-5|TRBJ2-1
TGTGCTAGTGGTTTGGCAGGGAAGGACAGTCCAAGAAGTCGCAATGAGCAGTTCTTC
CASGLAGKDSPRSRNEQFF
>NA|NA|TRBV30|TRBJ1-2
TGTGCCTGGAGTGGCAGGGATCGCTATGGCTACACCTTC
CAWSGRDRYGYTF
>NA|NA|TRBV7-2|TRBJ2-1
TGTGCCAGCAGCTTAGGTAGCGGATACAATGAGCAGTTCTTC
CASSLGSGYNEQFF
>NA|TRBD2|TRBV11-3|TRBJ2-5
TGTGCCAGCAGCGCTGGACTAGCGGGAAGGGGAGAGACCCAGTACTTC
CASSAGLAGRGETQYF
>NA|TRBD2|TRBV27|TRBJ2-3
TGTGCCAGCAGTCCCAGACTAGCAGCAGATACGCAGTATTTT
CASSPRLAADTQYF
>NA|NA|TRBV30|TRBJ2-7
TGTGCCTGGAGTGTACAAAGGTCAGAGGGTGGATACGAGCAGTACTTC
CAWSVQRSEGGYEQYF
>NA|NA|TRBV2|TRBJ2-2
TGTGCCAGCTCGGTCGGGGGTTGGGGCCGGGAGCTGTTTTTT
CASSVGGWGRELFF
>NA|NA|TRBV6-5|TRBJ2-3
TGTGCCAGCTCTCAGAGGGTAGCTGGCACAGATACGCAGTATTTT
CASSQRVAGTDTQYF
>NA|TRBD2|TRBV7-7|TRBJ2-5
TGTGCCAGCAGCCCGGCGGGGGGCTATGAGACCCAGTACTTC
CASSPAGGYETQYF
>once|TRBD1|TRBV2|TRBJ2-7
TGTGCCAGCAGTGCCGGACAGGGGGAGCAGTACTTC
CASSAGQGEQYF
>few|NA|TRBV6-5|TRBJ2-7
TGTGCCAGCAGTTACTCGGTGCAGTGGGAGCAGTACTTC
CASSYSVQWEQYF
>NA|TRBD1|TRBV9|TRBJ1-1
TGTGCCAGCAGCGTAGACGGGACAGGGAGCGGGGGAGCTTTCTTT
CASSVDGTGSGGAFF
>NA|TRBD2|TRBV6-5|TRBJ2-5
TGTGCCAGCAGTTACCTGGGGGGAGGGTACATAGAGACCCAGTACTTC
CASSYLGGGYIETQYF
>NA|TRBD1|TRBV25-1|TRBJ1-5
TGTGCCAGCAGTGATGGGCAGGGGGTCGGCAATCAGCCCCAGCATTTT
CASSDGQGVGNQPQHF
>once|TRBD2|TRBV7-2|TRBJ2-3
TGTGCCAGCAGCTTAACTAGCGGGGGCACAGATACGCAGTATTTT
CASSLTSGGTDTQYF
>NA|NA|TRBV27|TRBJ2-5
TGTGCCAGCAGTTTAAGGGGCTACCAAGAGACCCAGTACTTC
CASSLRGYQETQYF
>NA|NA|TRBV27|TRBJ2-3
TGTGCCAGCGCCGACAGGACCCGTTCTTCCACAGATACGCAGTATTTT
CASADRTRSSTDTQYF
>NA|NA|TRBV4-3|TRBJ2-1
TGCGCCAGCAGCCAAGATCCCGCGGTGGTAGCGGCCTACAATGAGCAGTTCTTC
CASSQDPAVVAAYNEQFF
>NA|NA|TRBV19|TRBJ1-1
TGTGCCAGTAGCGTCGCTGGCGAGGCTGAAGCTTTCTTT
CASSVAGEAEAFF
>NA|TRBD1|TRBV2|TRBJ1-4
TGTGCCAGCAGTGAAATACAGGGGTGGGGGTGGACTAATGAAAAACTGTTTTTT
CASSEIQGWGWTNEKLFF
>NA|TRBD2|TRBV7-7|TRBJ2-2
TGTGCCAGCAGCCTGACTAGCGGAAGTAACACCGGGGAGCTGTTTTTT
CASSLTSGSNTGELFF